Presented here are 3 T cell receptor beta chains from one specimen sequenced in a study of blood T cell repertoires in COVID-19. Generated by immunoSEQ multiplex PCR, the TCRdb table keeps only in-frame clones and is missing some. Counted here are 440,000 or so clones, about 88% occurring once; the ten biggest clones make up around 1.5%. The sample comprised peripheral blood. These receptor sequences come from a woman aged 40-49 years with COVID-19, enrolled during active disease.

The V gene is TRBV9, the J gene TRBJ2-1; 7 bases are a match to TRBD2. With 0 bases clipped from V and 13 bases from J, the junction kept 7 bases outside the gene matches. This CDR3 contains 13 residues. Looked up from germline, CDR1 is SGDLS and CDR2 is YYNGEE. The CDR3 spells CASSVEGSGKQFF. CDR3 DNA sequence: TGTGCCAGCAGCGTAGAGGGCAGCGGGAAACAGTTCTTC. The variable domain in full, completed from reference TRBV9 and TRBJ2-1, reads DSGVTQTPKHLITATGQRVTLRCSPRSGDLSVYWYQQSLDQGLQFLIQYYNGEERAKGNILERFSAQQFPDLHSELNLSSLELGDSALYFCASSVEGSGKQFFGPGTRLTVL.

This chain joins TRBV2 and TRBJ1-6; 8 positions match TRBD1. The junction had 6 bases not matched to a gene; V was cut back by 5 bases and J by 9 bases. Germline V gives CDR1 SNHLY, CDR2 FYNNEI. This CDR3 is 14 amino acids long. CDR3 in DNA: TGTGCCAGCAGTCTGACAGGGGTCGGTTCACCCCTCCACTTT. Translating gives CASSLTGVGSPLHF.

This clone was seen more than once but under ten times. The junction and the germline gene differ at one end; a read error may be behind it. The J gene is TRBJ1-5, the V gene TRBV28; D may be TRBD1 (6 bases). The CDR3 has 15 amino acids. Germline V gene sequence: CDR1 MDHEN, CDR2 SYDVKM. Written as DNA, the CDR3 is TGTGCCAGCAGCTTATCTTTGGGGGCGGAACAGCCCCAGCATTTT. Protein sequence: CASSLSLGAEQPQHF.